The 3 T cell receptor beta chains below all came from one sample that was sequenced in a study of cytomegalovirus exposure and HLA in healthy donors. Primers included in the PCR were 60 Vbeta and 13 Jbeta primers. Sequenced by immunoSEQ multiplex PCR; TCRdb stores in-frame clones only, minus some. The data show 70,000 or so clones, more than 80% seen once. The sequenced material came from PBMCs. The receptors were gathered from a woman in her 30s in good health and CMV-seronegative.

The chain recombines TRBV19 with TRBJ2-7; 7 bases are a match to TRBD1. The CDR3 consists of 15 residues. The trim removed 4 bases at V and 4 bases at J, leaving 10 bases unmatched. CDR1 LNHDA and CDR2 SQIVND come from the germline V gene (reference sequence). The CDR3 loop reads CASSTRQGGVYEQYF. In DNA form, the CDR3 reads TGTGCCAGTAGTACCCGACAGGGTGGAGTATACGAGCAGTACTTC.

As regards this clone: Compared with germline, one end of the junction differs, possibly owing to a read error. Other DNA sequences in this sample translate to the same CDR3. The CDR3: CASRLQGETYEQYF. In nucleotides, the CDR3 is TGTGCCAGCAGACTCCAGGGGGAGACCTACGAGCAGTACTTT. The J gene is TRBJ2-7, the V gene TRBV28, with 7 bases lining up with TRBD1. Germline V gene data show CDR1 as MDHEN and CDR2 as SYDVKM. The CDR3 loop spans 14 amino acids. The full variable domain, completed using reference TRBV28 and TRBJ2-7, is DVKVTQSSRYLVKRTGEKVFLECVQDMDHENMFWYRQDPGLGLRLIYFSYDVKMKEKGDIPEGYSVSREKKERFSLILESASTNQTSMYLCASRLQGETYEQYFGPGTRLTVT.

This sequence joins TRBV5-1 and TRBJ2-7; 10 nucleotides align to TRBD2. V gave up 4 bases and J gave up 2 bases; unmatched junction bases: 9. This CDR3 has 16 residues. Germline CDR1 and CDR2: SGHRS and YFSETQ. The CDR3 protein is CASSPGGTSATYEQYF. The DNA for the CDR3 is TGCGCCAGCAGCCCAGGGGGGACTAGCGCAACCTACGAGCAGTACTTC.